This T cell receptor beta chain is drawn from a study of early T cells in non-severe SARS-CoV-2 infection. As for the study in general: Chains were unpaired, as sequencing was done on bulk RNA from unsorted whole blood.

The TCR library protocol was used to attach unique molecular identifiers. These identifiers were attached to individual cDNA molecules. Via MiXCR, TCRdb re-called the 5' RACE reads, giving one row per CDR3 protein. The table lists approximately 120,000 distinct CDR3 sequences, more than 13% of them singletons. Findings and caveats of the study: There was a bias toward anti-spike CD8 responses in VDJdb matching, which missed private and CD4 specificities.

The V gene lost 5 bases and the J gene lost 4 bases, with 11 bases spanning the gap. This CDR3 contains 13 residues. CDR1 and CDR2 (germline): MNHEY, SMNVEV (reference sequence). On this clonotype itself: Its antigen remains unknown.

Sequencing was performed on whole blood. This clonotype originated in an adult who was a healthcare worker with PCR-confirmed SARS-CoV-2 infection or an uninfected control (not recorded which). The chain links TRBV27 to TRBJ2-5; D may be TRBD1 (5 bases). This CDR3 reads CASSPRAPETQYF. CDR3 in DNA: TGTGCCAGCAGTCCCAGGGCCCCAGAGACCCAGTACTTC.